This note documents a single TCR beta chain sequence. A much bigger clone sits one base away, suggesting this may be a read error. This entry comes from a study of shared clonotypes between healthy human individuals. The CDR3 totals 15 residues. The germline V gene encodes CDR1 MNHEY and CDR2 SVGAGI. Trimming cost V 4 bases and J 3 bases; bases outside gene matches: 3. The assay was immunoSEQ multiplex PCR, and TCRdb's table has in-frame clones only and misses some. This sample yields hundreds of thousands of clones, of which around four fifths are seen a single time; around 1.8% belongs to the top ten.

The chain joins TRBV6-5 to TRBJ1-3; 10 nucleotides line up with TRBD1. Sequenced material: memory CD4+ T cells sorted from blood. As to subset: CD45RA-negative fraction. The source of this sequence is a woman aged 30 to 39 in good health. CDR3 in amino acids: CASSSGQGDGNTIYF. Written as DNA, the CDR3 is TGTGCCAGCAGTTCCGGACAGGGGGATGGAAACACCATATATTTT.